These 10 T cell receptor beta chains share one sample of origin, sequenced in a study of blood T cell repertoires in COVID-19. Profiling relied on immunoSEQ multiplex PCR, and the TCRdb table lists in-frame clones only, not all of them. The sample has approximately 260,000 clones, roughly 90% seen once. Sequencing used PBMCs or T cells enriched from blood (not recorded which). Receptors originate from a woman aged 25 to 39 with acute COVID-19.

This clone was seen once. This chain connects TRBV28 to TRBJ2-3; D is possibly TRBD1 (6 bases). The CDR3 extends over 14 amino acids. Germline values: CDR1 MDHEN, CDR2 SYDVKM. V was shortened by 6 bases and J by 2 bases, with 12 bases between the two germline ends. The CDR3 protein is CASSPGTNTDTQYF. CDR3 in DNA: TGTGCCAGCAGCCCGGGGACAAACACAGATACGCAGTATTTT.

The rearrangement uses TRBV5-1 and TRBJ2-2, with 9 bases identical to TRBD2. The CDR3 totals 16 residues. The V segment lost 4 bases and the J segment 4 bases; nucleotides outside the gene matches: 8. The germline gives CDR1 SGHRS, CDR2 YFSETQ. CDR3 in DNA: TGCGCCAGCAGCGTAGCTAGCGGGGTAGGCACCGGGGAGCTGTTTTTT. As protein: CASSVASGVGTGELFF.

This chain connects TRBV6-5 to TRBJ2-7; the D is unclear. Trimming removed 0 bases from V and 5 bases from J, with 11 bases in between. Germline assignment: CDR1 MNHEY and CDR2 SVGAGI. The CDR3 has 14 amino acids. This CDR3 is CASSYSSILNEQYF. CDR3 bases: TGTGCCAGCAGTTACTCTTCTATTCTTAACGAGCAGTACTTC.

The chain recombines TRBV27 with TRBJ2-1, with 10 bases aligning to TRBD1. The CDR3 has 16 amino acids. Germline CDR1 is MNHEY and CDR2 is SMNVEV (reference sequence). V shed 5 bases, J shed 6 bases, and the junction held 10 bases outside the gene matches. This CDR3 is CASSQLTGTGANEQFF. DNA of the CDR3: TGTGCCAGCAGTCAACTAACCGGGACAGGGGCCAATGAGCAGTTCTTC.

The V call is TRBV7-8, the J call TRBJ2-7; no clear D. With 2 bases removed from V and 1 base from J, the gap between germline ends came to 6 bases. CDR1 and CDR2 from the germline V gene are SGHVS and FQNEAQ. This CDR3 comprises 13 residues. The CDR3, as DNA: TGTGCCAGCAGCTTATTTCCATCCTACGAGCAGTACTTC. This gives the protein CASSLFPSYEQYF. The whole variable domain, remainder taken from reference TRBV7-8 and TRBJ2-7, is GAGVSQSPRYKVAKRGQDVALRCDPISGHVSLFWYQQALGQGPEFLTYFQNEAQLDKSGLPSDRFFAERPEGSVSTLKIQRTQQEDSAVYLCASSLFPSYEQYFGPGTRLTVT.

J is TRBJ1-6 and V is TRBV28; 10 nucleotides align to TRBD1. This CDR3 spans 14 amino acids. The germline CDR1 and CDR2 sequences are MDHEN and SYDVKM. Trimming at V came to 2 bases and at J to 10 bases, leaving 2 bases not matched to a gene. The CDR3 loop is CASSLGTGESPLHF. The CDR3 DNA reads as TGTGCCAGCAGTTTAGGGACAGGGGAGTCACCCCTCCACTTT. The full variable domain, its missing parts supplied by reference TRBV28 and TRBJ1-6, is DVKVTQSSRYLVKRTGEKVFLECVQDMDHENMFWYRQDPGLGLRLIYFSYDVKMKEKGDIPEGYSVSREKKERFSLILESASTNQTSMYLCASSLGTGESPLHFGNGTRLTVT.

This clone was seen just once. This chain joins TRBV6-5 and TRBJ2-1; 7 bases match TRBD2. The CDR3 loop spans 16 amino acids. Germline V CDR1 and CDR2: MNHEY, SVGAGI. V dropped 2 bases and J dropped 10; count of bases not matched to a gene: 14. The CDR3 coding sequence is TGTGCCAGCAGTTACGATGGGGGAGGGCCGGTTGGGGAGCAGTTCTTC. Translating it yields CASSYDGGGPVGEQFF.

V and J are TRBV7-2 and TRBJ1-2, with unresolved D. This CDR3 has 14 amino acids. The V gene lost 5 bases and the J gene lost 8 bases, with 18 bases spanning the gap. Germline loops: CDR1 SGHTA, CDR2 FQGNSA. Here the CDR3 reads CASSLVGGEAGYTF. The CDR3 DNA follows: TGTGCCAGCAGCCTGGTCGGTGGGGAGGCAGGCTACACCTTC.

J is TRBJ1-4 and V is TRBV5-1; D possibly corresponds to TRBD1 (6 bases). In germline, CDR1 is SGHRS, CDR2 YFSETQ. Trimming stripped 5 bases from V and 5 bases from J, with 19 bases between. The length of the CDR3 is 16 residues. The CDR3 coding sequence is TGCGCCAGCAGGAGGGGAGTGGACAGCGAAAATGAAAAACTGTTTTTT. Translation: CASRRGVDSENEKLFF.

This chain connects TRBV27 to TRBJ2-7; 9 nucleotides line up with TRBD2. The germline V gene has CDR1 MNHEY and CDR2 SMNVEV (reference sequence). V trimming: 5 bases; J trimming: 4 bases; junction bases outside the gene matches: 12. The CDR3 is 16 amino acids. The CDR3 DNA is TGTGCCAGCAGTCCATTAGCGGGAGTTAGAGTATACGAGCAGTACTTC. This codes for CASSPLAGVRVYEQYF.